The source of this T cell receptor (beta chain) is a study of blood T cell repertoires in COVID-19. Study context: PBMCs, B-cell-depleted T cells, or T cells were the source of the cDNA or gDNA that made up the material.

This clone was recorded once. Authors' analysis steps: The assay estimated nucleated cells by amplifying reference gene primers. TCRdb keeps only in-frame clones here, not all; method: immunoSEQ multiplex PCR. V and J calls and clone size follow that table, whereas D and trimming were derived from the DNA. Among about 250,000 clones listed, around 88% were seen once. The CDR3 has 16 residues. J was trimmed by 2 bases and V by 2 bases; bases with no gene match: 6. CDR1 and CDR2 (germline): MNHEY, SVGAGI. The specimen was peripheral blood. V gene TRBV6-5 combines with J gene TRBJ1-1, with 9 bases identical to TRBD1. The source of this sequence is an elderly man with acute or convalescent COVID-19. In DNA, the CDR3 is TGTGCCAGCAGTTACGGGACAGGGAAGATAAACACTGAAGCTTTCTTT. Protein: CASSYGTGKINTEAFF.